This is a list of T cell receptor beta chains from one sample in a study of OX40 agonist ivuxolimab in advanced cancers. Using immunoSEQ multiplex PCR, the repertoire was profiled, and TCRdb retains in-frame clones only, with some absent. Counted here are roughly 100,000 clones, approximately 93% occurring once; the ten biggest clones make up about 0.27%. The sample consisted of CD4+ or CD8+ T cells sorted from blood, taken in a trial of the OX40 agonist ivuxolimab. Source of these receptors: an adult with an advanced solid tumor such as melanoma, head and neck, liver or kidney cancer. CDR3s include the opening cysteine and the closing phenylalanine or tryptophan. The D gene is left open where the match is weak. Some rows have no size entry. The others give once, few or many, or a class for an expanded clone.

NA	TRBV5-1	NA	TRBJ2-2	CASSGGGNTGELFF	TGCGCCAGCAGCGGAGGGGGCAACACCGGGGAGCTGTTTTTT
NA	TRBV5-1	NA	TRBJ2-5	CASSLGAGEIETQYF	TGCGCCAGCAGCTTGGGCGCGGGTGAGATTGAGACCCAGTACTTC
NA	TRBV9	NA	TRBJ2-2	CASSTRLQGFTGELFF	TGTGCCAGCAGCACGAGACTACAGGGATTCACCGGGGAGCTGTTTTTT
TRBD1	TRBV2	NA	TRBJ2-1	CASRRQGLNEQFF	TGTGCCAGCCGTCGACAGGGCTTGAATGAGCAGTTCTTC
NA	TRBV5-1	NA	TRBJ1-2	CASSLQGSNGYTF	TGCGCCAGCAGCTTGCAGGGGTCGAATGGCTACACCTTC
NA	TRBV6-5	NA	TRBJ1-6	CASTRGGVNSPLHF	TGTGCCAGCACCAGGGGTGGAGTAAATTCACCCCTCCACTTT
TRBD1	TRBV4-2	NA	TRBJ1-1	CASSLGQGAGNTEAFF	TGTGCCAGCAGCCTCGGACAGGGGGCAGGGAACACTGAAGCTTTCTTT
TRBD1	TRBV9	NA	TRBJ2-1	CASSVRQGSYNEQFF	TGTGCCAGCAGCGTAAGACAGGGGTCCTACAATGAGCAGTTCTTC
NA	TRBV5-8	NA	TRBJ2-3	CASSLVTGTDTQYF	TGTGCCAGCAGCTTGGTTACGGGCACAGATACGCAGTATTTT
TRBD2	TRBV5-8	once	TRBJ2-7	CATTSGRTYEQYF	TGTGCCACCACTAGCGGGAGGACCTACGAGCAGTACTTC
NA	TRBV2	NA	TRBJ1-1	CASSGGVNTEAFF	TGTGCCAGCAGTGGTGGAGTCAACACTGAAGCTTTCTTT
NA	TRBV4-3	NA	TRBJ2-5	CASSQDFSETQYF	TGCGCCAGCAGCCAAGACTTCTCGGAGACCCAGTACTTC
NA	TRBV4-1	NA	TRBJ1-3	CASSQGQVSGNTIYF	TGCGCCAGCAGCCAAGGACAAGTGTCTGGAAACACCATATATTTT
NA	TRBV6-1	NA	TRBJ2-3	CASSVWQPDTQYF	TGTGCCAGCAGTGTGTGGCAGCCAGATACGCAGTATTTT